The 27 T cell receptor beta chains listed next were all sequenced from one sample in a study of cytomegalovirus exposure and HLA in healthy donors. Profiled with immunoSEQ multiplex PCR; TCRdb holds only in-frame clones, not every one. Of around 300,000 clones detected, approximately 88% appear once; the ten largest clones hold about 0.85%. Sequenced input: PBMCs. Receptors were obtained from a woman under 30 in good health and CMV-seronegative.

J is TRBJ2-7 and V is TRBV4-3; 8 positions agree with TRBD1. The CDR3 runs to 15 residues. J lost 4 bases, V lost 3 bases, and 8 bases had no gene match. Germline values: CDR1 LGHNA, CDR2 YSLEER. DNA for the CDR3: TGCGCCAGCAGCCACGATTACAGGGGGGATTACGAGCAGTACTTC. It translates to CASSHDYRGDYEQYF.

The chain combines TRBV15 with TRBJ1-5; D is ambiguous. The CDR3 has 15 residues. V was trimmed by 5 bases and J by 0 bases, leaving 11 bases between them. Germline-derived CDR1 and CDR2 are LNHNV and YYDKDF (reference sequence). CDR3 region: CATSSHPDSNQPQHF. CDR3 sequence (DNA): TGTGCCACCAGCTCACACCCTGATAGCAATCAGCCCCAGCATTTT.

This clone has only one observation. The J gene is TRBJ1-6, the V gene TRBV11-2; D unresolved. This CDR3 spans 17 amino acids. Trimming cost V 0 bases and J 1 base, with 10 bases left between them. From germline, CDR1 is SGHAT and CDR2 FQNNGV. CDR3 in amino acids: CASSLDRPGSYNSPLHF. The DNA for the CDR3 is TGTGCCAGCAGCTTAGATCGGCCCGGGTCCTATAATTCACCCCTCCACTTT.

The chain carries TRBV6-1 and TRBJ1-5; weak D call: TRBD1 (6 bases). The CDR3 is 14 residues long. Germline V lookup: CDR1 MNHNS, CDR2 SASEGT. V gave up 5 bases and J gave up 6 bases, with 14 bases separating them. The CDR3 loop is CASSKTGTGQPQHF. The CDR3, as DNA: TGTGCCAGCAGTAAAACAGGGACGGGTCAGCCCCAGCATTTT.

The DNA of the CDR3 is TGTGCCAGTAGTATATCAATTAGGGGTCGGTACGAGCAGTACTTC. Protein: CASSISIRGRYEQYF. The chain carries TRBV19 and TRBJ2-7; possible D gene TRBD1, 5 bases. There are 15 residues in the CDR3. Germline values: CDR1 LNHDA, CDR2 SQIVND (reference sequence). V was shortened by 2 bases and J by 4 bases, with 15 bases between the two germline ends.

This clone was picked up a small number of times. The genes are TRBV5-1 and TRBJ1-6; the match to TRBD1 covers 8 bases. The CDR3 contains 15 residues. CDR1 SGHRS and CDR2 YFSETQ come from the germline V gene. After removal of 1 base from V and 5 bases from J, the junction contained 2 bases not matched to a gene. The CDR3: CASSLKGQDNSPLHF. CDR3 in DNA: TGCGCCAGCAGCTTGAAGGGACAGGATAATTCACCCCTCCACTTT.

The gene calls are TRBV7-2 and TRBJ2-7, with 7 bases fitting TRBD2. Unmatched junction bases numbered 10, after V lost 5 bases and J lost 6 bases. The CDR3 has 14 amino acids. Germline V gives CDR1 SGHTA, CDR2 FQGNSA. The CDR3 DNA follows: TGTGCCAGCAGCCTCTCTAGCGGTTCAGGCGAGCAGTACTTC. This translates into CASSLSSGSGEQYF.

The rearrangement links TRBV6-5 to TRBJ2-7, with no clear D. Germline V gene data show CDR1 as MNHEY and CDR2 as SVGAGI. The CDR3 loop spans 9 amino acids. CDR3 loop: CDGFYEQYF. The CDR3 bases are TGTGACGGTTTCTACGAGCAGTACTTC.

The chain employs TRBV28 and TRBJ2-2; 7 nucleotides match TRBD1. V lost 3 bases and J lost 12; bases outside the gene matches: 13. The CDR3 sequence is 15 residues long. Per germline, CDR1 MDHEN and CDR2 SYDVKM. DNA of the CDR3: TGTGCCAGCAGTTTCCTATCTCCGGACAGGTCGAAGCTGTTTTTT. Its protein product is CASSFLSPDRSKLFF. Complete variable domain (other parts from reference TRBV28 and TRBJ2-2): DVKVTQSSRYLVKRTGEKVFLECVQDMDHENMFWYRQDPGLGLRLIYFSYDVKMKEKGDIPEGYSVSREKKERFSLILESASTNQTSMYLCASSFLSPDRSKLFFGEGSRLTVL.

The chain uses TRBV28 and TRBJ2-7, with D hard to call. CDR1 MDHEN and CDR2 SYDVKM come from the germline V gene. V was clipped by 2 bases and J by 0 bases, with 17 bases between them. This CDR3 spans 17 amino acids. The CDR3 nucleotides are TGTGCCAGCAGTTTAACGATAGCCGTCCCCCTCTCCTACGAGCAGTACTTC. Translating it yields CASSLTIAVPLSYEQYF. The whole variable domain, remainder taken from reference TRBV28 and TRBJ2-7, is DVKVTQSSRYLVKRTGEKVFLECVQDMDHENMFWYRQDPGLGLRLIYFSYDVKMKEKGDIPEGYSVSREKKERFSLILESASTNQTSMYLCASSLTIAVPLSYEQYFGPGTRLTVT.

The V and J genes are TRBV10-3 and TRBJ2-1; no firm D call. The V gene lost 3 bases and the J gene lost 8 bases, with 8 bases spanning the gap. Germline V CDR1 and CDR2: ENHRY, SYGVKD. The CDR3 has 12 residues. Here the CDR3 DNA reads TGTGCCATCAGTGACGTTAGCCATGAGCAGTTCTTC. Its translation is CAISDVSHEQFF.

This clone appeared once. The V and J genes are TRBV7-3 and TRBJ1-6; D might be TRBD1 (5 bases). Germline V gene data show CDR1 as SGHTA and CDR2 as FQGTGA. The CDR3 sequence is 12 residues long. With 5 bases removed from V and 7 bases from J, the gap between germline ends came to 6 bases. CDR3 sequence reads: CASSPGNSPLHF. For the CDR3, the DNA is TGTGCCAGCAGCCCAGGGAATTCACCCCTCCACTTT.

This CDR3 is CASSRTGDGNTIYF. The CDR3 region has the DNA TGTGCCAGCAGCCGGACAGGCGATGGAAACACCATATATTTT. The V gene is TRBV5-4, the J gene TRBJ1-3; TRBD1 matches 7 bases. V was clipped by 4 bases and J by 3 bases; unmatched bases: 4. The CDR3 has 14 amino acids. Germline CDR1 SGHNT, CDR2 YYREEE (reference sequence).

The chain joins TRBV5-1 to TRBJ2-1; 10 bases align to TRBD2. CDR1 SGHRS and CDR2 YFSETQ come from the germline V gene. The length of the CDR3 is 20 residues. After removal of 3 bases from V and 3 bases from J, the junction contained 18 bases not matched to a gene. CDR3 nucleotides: TGCGCCAGCAGCTCGACTAGCGGGTTGACGGATAGGGTTATCTACAATGAGCAGTTCTTC. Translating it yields CASSSTSGLTDRVIYNEQFF.

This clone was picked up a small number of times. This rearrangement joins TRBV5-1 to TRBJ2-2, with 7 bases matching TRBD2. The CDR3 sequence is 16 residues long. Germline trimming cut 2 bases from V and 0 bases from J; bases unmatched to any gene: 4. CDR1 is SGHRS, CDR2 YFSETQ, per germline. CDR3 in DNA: TGCGCCAGCAGCTTAACTAGCGCCGCGAACACCGGGGAGCTGTTTTTT. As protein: CASSLTSAANTGELFF.

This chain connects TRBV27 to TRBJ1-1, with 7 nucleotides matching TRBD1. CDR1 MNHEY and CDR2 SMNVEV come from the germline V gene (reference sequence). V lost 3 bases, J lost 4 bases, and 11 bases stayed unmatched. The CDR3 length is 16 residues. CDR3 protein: CASSFYGDRAGTEAFF. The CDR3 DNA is TGTGCCAGCAGTTTCTACGGAGACAGGGCGGGCACTGAAGCTTTCTTT.

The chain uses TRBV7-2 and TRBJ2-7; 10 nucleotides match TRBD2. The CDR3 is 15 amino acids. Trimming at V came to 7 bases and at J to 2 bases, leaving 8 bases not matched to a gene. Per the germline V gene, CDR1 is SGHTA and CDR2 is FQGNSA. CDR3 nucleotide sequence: TGTGCCAGCACCTCTAGCGGGAGCCCCACCTACGAGCAGTACTTC. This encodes CASTSSGSPTYEQYF.

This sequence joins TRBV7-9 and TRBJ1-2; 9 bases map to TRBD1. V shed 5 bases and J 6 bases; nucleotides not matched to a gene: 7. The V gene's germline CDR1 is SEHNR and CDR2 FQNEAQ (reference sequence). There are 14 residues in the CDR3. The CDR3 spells CASSTRTGANGYTF. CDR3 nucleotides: TGTGCCAGCAGCACTAGGACAGGGGCTAATGGCTACACCTTC.

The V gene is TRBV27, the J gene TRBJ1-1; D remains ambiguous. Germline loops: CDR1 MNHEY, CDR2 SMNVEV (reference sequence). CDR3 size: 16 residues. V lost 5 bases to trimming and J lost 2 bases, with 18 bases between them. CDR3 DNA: TGTGCCAGCAGTACCCTGCCGGGCAGACTAAACACTGAAGCTTTCTTT. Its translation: CASSTLPGRLNTEAFF.

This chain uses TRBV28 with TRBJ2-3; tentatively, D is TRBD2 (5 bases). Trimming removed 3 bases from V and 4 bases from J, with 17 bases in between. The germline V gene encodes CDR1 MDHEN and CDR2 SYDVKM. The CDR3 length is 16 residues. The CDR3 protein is CASSFSVSGSADTQYF. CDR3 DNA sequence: TGTGCCAGCAGTTTCTCCGTGAGTGGGAGTGCAGATACGCAGTATTTT.

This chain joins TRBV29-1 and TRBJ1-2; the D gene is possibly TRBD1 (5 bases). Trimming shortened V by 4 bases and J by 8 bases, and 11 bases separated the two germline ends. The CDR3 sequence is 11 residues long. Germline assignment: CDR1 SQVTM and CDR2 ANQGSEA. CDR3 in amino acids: CSVGQGLGYTF. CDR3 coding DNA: TGCAGCGTTGGGCAGGGCTTGGGCTACACCTTC. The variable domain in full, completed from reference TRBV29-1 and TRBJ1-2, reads SAVISQKPSRDICQRGTSLTIQCQVDSQVTMMFWYRQQPGQSLTLIATANQGSEATYESGFVIDKFPISRPNLTFSTLTVSNMSPEDSSIYLCSVGQGLGYTFGSGTRLTVV.

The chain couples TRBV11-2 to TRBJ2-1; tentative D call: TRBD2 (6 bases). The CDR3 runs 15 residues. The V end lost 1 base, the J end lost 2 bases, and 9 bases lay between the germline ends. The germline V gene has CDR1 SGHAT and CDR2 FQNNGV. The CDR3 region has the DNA TGTGCCAGCAGCTTAGTGACGGGAGCCTACAATGAGCAGTTCTTC. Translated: CASSLVTGAYNEQFF.

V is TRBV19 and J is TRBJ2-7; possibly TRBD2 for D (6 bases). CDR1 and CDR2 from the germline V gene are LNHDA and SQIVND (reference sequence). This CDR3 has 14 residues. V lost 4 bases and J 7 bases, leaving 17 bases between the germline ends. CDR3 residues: CASSRTGARLEQYF. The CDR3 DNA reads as TGTGCCAGTAGTAGGACGGGAGCCCGCTTGGAGCAGTACTTC.

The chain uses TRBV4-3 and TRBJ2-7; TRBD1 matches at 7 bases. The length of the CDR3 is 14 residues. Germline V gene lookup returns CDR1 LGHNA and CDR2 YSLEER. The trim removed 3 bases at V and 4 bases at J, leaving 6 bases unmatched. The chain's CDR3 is CASSQGTAEYEQYF. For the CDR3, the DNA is TGCGCCAGCAGCCAGGGGACAGCTGAATACGAGCAGTACTTC.

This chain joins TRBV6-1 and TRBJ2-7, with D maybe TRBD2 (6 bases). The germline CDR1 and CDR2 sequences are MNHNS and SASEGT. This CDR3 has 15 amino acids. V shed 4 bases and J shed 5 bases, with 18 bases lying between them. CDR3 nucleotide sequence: TGTGCCAGCAGTGTCCACCCGGGCAAGCGGGACGAGCAGTACTTC. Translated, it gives CASSVHPGKRDEQYF.

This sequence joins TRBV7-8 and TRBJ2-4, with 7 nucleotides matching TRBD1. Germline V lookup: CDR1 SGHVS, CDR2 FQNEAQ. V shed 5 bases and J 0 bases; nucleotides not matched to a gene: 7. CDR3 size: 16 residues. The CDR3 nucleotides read TGTGCCAGCAGCCCCGACAGGGTTCAAGCCAAAAACATTCAGTACTTC. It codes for CASSPDRVQAKNIQYF.

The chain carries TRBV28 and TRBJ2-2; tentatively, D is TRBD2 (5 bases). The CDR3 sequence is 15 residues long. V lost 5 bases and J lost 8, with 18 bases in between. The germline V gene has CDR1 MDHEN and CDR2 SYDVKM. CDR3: CASSVSGMTGGELFF. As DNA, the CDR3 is TGTGCCAGCAGTGTATCCGGGATGACCGGGGGGGAGCTGTTTTTT.